What follows is one T cell receptor beta chain and its context. Assay used: immunoSEQ multiplex PCR; TCRdb lists only in-frame clones, some missing. Of some 250,000 clones detected, around 84% appear once; the ten largest clones hold over 6%. This record comes from a study of blood T cell repertoires in COVID-19. Trimming shortened V by 6 bases and J by 5 bases, and 8 bases separated the two germline ends. The CDR3 is 11 amino acids. CDR1 is DFQATT and CDR2 is SNEGSKA in the germline V gene (reference sequence). This receptor was identified in a woman aged 70-85 years with active or convalescent COVID-19. The sample consisted of peripheral blood. The rearrangement uses TRBV20-1 and TRBJ2-1, with D perhaps TRBD2 (5 bases). CDR3 sequence reads: CSAPADNEQFF. DNA for the CDR3: TGCAGTGCCCCAGCGGACAATGAGCAGTTCTTC.